The rows below give T cell receptor beta chains drawn from one sample of a study of PD-L1 blockade in urothelial cancer. Using immunoSEQ multiplex PCR, the repertoire was profiled, and TCRdb retains in-frame clones only, with some absent. Among nearly 35,000 clones listed, under 90% were seen once. Sequencing used PBMCs, obtained around atezolizumab (anti-PD-L1) treatment. The receptors stem from a man between 60 and 75 years old with urothelial cancer. The CDR3 runs from the conserved cysteine through the conserved F or W. The D gene is left open where the match is weak. Clone size is given for some rows only: seen once, a few or many times, or a class if the clone is expanded.

cdr3_aa	cdr3_nt	j_call	v_call	d_call	clone_size
CASSLGLAGLTDTQYF	TGCGCCAGCAGCCTCGGACTAGCGGGACTCACAGATACGCAGTATTTT	TRBJ2-3	TRBV5-1	TRBD2	few
CASSLTGGAWTDTQYF	TGTGCCAGCAGCTTAACGGGAGGGGCCTGGACAGATACGCAGTATTTT	TRBJ2-3	TRBV7-3	TRBD2	NA
CASSLAGGSGNTIYF	TGTGCCAGCAGCTTAGCAGGAGGCTCTGGAAACACCATATATTTT	TRBJ1-3	TRBV7-2	NA	NA
CASSQDRGTEAFF	TGCGCCAGCAGCCAAGATCGCGGGACTGAAGCTTTCTTT	TRBJ1-1	TRBV4-1	NA	NA
CASSSGQYSNQPQHF	TGTGCCAGCAGTTCCGGACAGTATAGCAATCAGCCCCAGCATTTT	TRBJ1-5	TRBV6-1	NA	NA
CASSLALVSGRPGETQYF	TGTGCCAGCAGCTTAGCGCTCGTTAGCGGGAGGCCGGGGGAGACCCAGTACTTC	TRBJ2-5	TRBV7-2	TRBD2	NA
CASSQGRGAETQYF	TGTGCCAGCAGCCAAGGGCGTGGGGCAGAGACCCAGTACTTC	TRBJ2-5	TRBV4-2	NA	NA
CASGLFRTGENTEAFF	TGTGCTAGTGGTTTGTTCCGGACAGGTGAGAACACTGAAGCTTTCTTT	TRBJ1-1	TRBV12-5	TRBD1	NA
CSSSTGVNTEAFF	TGCAGCTCATCGACAGGGGTGAACACTGAAGCTTTCTTT	TRBJ1-1	TRBV29-1	TRBD1	NA
CASSIGTGNTIYF	TGTGCCAGTAGTATCGGGACAGGAAACACCATATATTTT	TRBJ1-3	TRBV19	NA	NA
CASSLAGTFQETQYF	TGCGCCAGCAGCTTGGCGGGGACATTCCAAGAGACCCAGTACTTC	TRBJ2-5	TRBV5-1	NA	NA
CASSLRGRVGLNTGELFF	TGTGCCAGCAGTCTCAGGGGACGTGTGGGTCTAAACACCGGGGAGCTGTTTTTT	TRBJ2-2	TRBV28	NA	NA
CASSMATGSGSYEQYF	TGCGCCAGCAGTATGGCTACCGGGTCTGGCTCCTACGAGCAGTACTTC	TRBJ2-7	TRBV10-1	NA	NA
CSDRTSGQETQYF	TGCAGCGATCGGACTAGCGGGCAAGAGACCCAGTACTTC	TRBJ2-5	TRBV29-1	TRBD2	NA
CASSDEFGNTIYF	TGTGCCAGCAGTGACGAGTTTGGAAACACCATATATTTT	TRBJ1-3	TRBV2	NA	NA
CASSLALGLAYEQYF	TGTGCCAGCAGTCTTGCGCTAGGTTTGGCGTACGAGCAGTACTTC	TRBJ2-7	TRBV21-1	NA	NA
CASRPIAGSPYEQYF	TGTGCCAGCAGGCCTATAGCGGGATCCCCCTACGAGCAGTACTTC	TRBJ2-7	TRBV11-2	TRBD2	NA
CASSWTGEATEAFF	TGTGCCAGCAGTTGGACAGGGGAGGCGACTGAAGCTTTCTTT	TRBJ1-1	TRBV28	TRBD1	NA
CASSYGTGTSYEQYF	TGTGCCAGCAGTTACGGGACAGGCACATCCTACGAGCAGTACTTC	TRBJ2-7	TRBV6-5	TRBD1	NA
CASSFGLQGETQYF	TGTGCCAGCAGTTTTGGCCTCCAGGGAGAGACCCAGTACTTC	TRBJ2-5	TRBV27	NA	NA
CAWSVWANSGNTIYF	TGTGCCTGGAGTGTTTGGGCAAATTCTGGAAACACCATATATTTT	TRBJ1-3	TRBV30	NA	NA
CASSPLAGGPMDEQFF	TGTGCCAGCTCACCACTAGCGGGAGGGCCCATGGATGAGCAGTTCTTC	TRBJ2-1	TRBV18	TRBD2	NA
CASRVPSGRANEQFF	TGTGCCAGCAGGGTGCCTAGCGGGAGGGCCAATGAGCAGTTCTTC	TRBJ2-1	TRBV2	TRBD2	NA
CASSPRGPFTEAFF	TGTGCCAGCAGTCCCAGGGGGCCTTTCACTGAAGCTTTCTTT	TRBJ1-1	TRBV27	TRBD1	NA
CASSSPQGRRFNQPQHF	TGTGCCAGCAGTTCCCCCCAGGGCAGGCGTTTCAATCAGCCCCAGCATTTT	TRBJ1-5	TRBV28	NA	NA
CASSLVYRDGEQFF	TGTGCCAGCAGCTTAGTTTACAGGGATGGTGAGCAGTTCTTC	TRBJ2-1	TRBV7-6	NA	NA
CASSREVNTEAFF	TGTGCCAGCAGCCGGGAAGTAAACACTGAAGCTTTCTTT	TRBJ1-1	TRBV7-3	NA	NA
CASSQSRLAGDNTGELFF	TGCGCCAGCAGCCAGTCGCGACTAGCGGGGGATAACACCGGGGAGCTGTTTTTT	TRBJ2-2	TRBV5-1	TRBD2	NA
CASLPWGTASLNYGYTF	TGTGCCAGCCTACCCTGGGGGACAGCCTCCCTTAACTATGGCTACACCTTC	TRBJ1-2	TRBV4-2	TRBD1	few
CAWRRTVNTEAFF	TGTGCCTGGAGACGGACAGTAAACACTGAAGCTTTCTTT	TRBJ1-1	TRBV30	NA	NA
CASSEQTSGPKQFF	TGCGCCAGCAGTGAGCAGACTAGCGGCCCTAAACAGTTCTTC	TRBJ2-1	TRBV10-1	TRBD2	once
CASSLLGGQNQETQYF	TGTGCCAGCAGTTTGCTGGGGGGGCAAAATCAAGAGACCCAGTACTTC	TRBJ2-5	TRBV6-5	NA	NA
CASSVGTAKPNSPLHF	TGTGCCAGCAGCGTTGGGACAGCAAAGCCGAATTCACCCCTCCACTTT	TRBJ1-6	TRBV7-9	TRBD1	NA
CASSWQGGTEAFF	TGTGCCAGCAGCTGGCAGGGAGGCACTGAAGCTTTCTTT	TRBJ1-1	TRBV7-9	NA	NA
CASIRTGARDTQYF	TGTGCCAGCATTAGGACAGGGGCCAGGGATACGCAGTATTTT	TRBJ2-3	TRBV6-6	TRBD1	NA
CASKQAQGGNTEAFF	TGCGCCAGCAAGCAGGCCCAAGGTGGGAACACTGAAGCTTTCTTT	TRBJ1-1	TRBV5-1	NA	NA
CASSPGLRQGEMDEQFF	TGTGCCAGCAGTCCCGGTCTGAGACAGGGGGAAATGGATGAGCAGTTCTTC	TRBJ2-1	TRBV28	TRBD1	NA
CASSLGIQMNQPQHF	TGTGCCAGTAGTCTCGGGATTCAGATGAATCAGCCCCAGCATTTT	TRBJ1-5	TRBV19	NA	once
CASSLWGQGAGETQYF	TGTGCCAGCAGTTTATGGGGACAGGGGGCCGGGGAGACCCAGTACTTC	TRBJ2-5	TRBV28	TRBD1	NA
CASSAGQAPYGYTF	TGTGCCAGCAGTGCCGGACAGGCTCCCTATGGCTACACCTTC	TRBJ1-2	TRBV6-5	TRBD1	NA
CASSQQGNGYGYTF	TGTGCCAGCAGCCAACAGGGGAATGGCTATGGCTACACCTTC	TRBJ1-2	TRBV28	TRBD1	few
CASSSLGSRSYNEQFF	TGTGCCAGCAGCTCCCTAGGTTCGCGGTCCTACAATGAGCAGTTCTTC	TRBJ2-1	TRBV5-6	NA	NA
CAWSIRGSGRVFGTDTQYF	TGTGCCTGGAGTATTCGGGGTAGCGGGAGAGTTTTTGGCACAGATACGCAGTATTTT	TRBJ2-3	TRBV30	TRBD2	NA
CASRGQGVSGNTIYF	TGTGCCAGCAGGGGACAGGGGGTCTCTGGAAACACCATATATTTT	TRBJ1-3	TRBV6-1	TRBD1	once
CASSLEVATLSTDTQYF	TGTGCCAGCAGCTTAGAGGTTGCTACCCTTAGCACAGATACGCAGTATTTT	TRBJ2-3	TRBV11-2	NA	few
CASSLQGTGANVLTF	TGTGCCAGCAGCTTACAGGGAACTGGGGCCAACGTCCTGACTTTC	TRBJ2-6	TRBV7-9	NA	NA
CASRRIGQGDTQYF	TGTGCCAGCAGGAGAATCGGACAGGGGGATACGCAGTATTTT	TRBJ2-3	TRBV6-1	TRBD1	few